The 27 T cell receptor beta chains below come from one sample, sequenced in a study of blood T cell repertoires in COVID-19. Method: immunoSEQ multiplex PCR; TCRdb's copy keeps in-frame clones and lacks some. The sample includes around 90,000 clones, 85% to 95% seen only once; the top ten take under 7.5%. What was sequenced was peripheral blood. These TCRs come from an older woman with active COVID-19.

CDR3 DNA: TGTGCCAGCAGCCCGAATGCGGGACCTAGCACAGATACGCAGTATTTT. Residues: CASSPNAGPSTDTQYF. The J gene is TRBJ2-3, the V gene TRBV9; TRBD2 is a possible D gene (6 bases). V gave up 4 bases and J gave up 0 bases, with 15 bases separating them. From germline, CDR1 is SGDLS and CDR2 YYNGEE. CDR3 size: 16 residues.

The V call is TRBV10-1, the J call TRBJ2-5; TRBD1 is a possible D gene (6 bases). CDR3 length: 14 residues. Germline V gives CDR1 WNHNN, CDR2 SYGVQD (reference sequence). V shed 4 bases and J shed 2 bases, with 11 bases lying between them. Here the CDR3 reads CASSGGQQQETQYF. The CDR3 nucleotides are TGCGCCAGCAGTGGTGGACAGCAACAAGAGACCCAGTACTTC.

This chain joins TRBV27 and TRBJ1-5; tentatively, D is TRBD1 (6 bases). The CDR3 runs 13 residues. The V and J ends lost 4 bases and 4 bases respectively, with 8 bases between them. Germline assignment: CDR1 MNHEY and CDR2 SMNVEV (reference sequence). The CDR3 DNA reads TGTGCCAGCAGTTCCGACAGGAATCAGCCCCAGCATTTT. Encoded protein: CASSSDRNQPQHF.

The chain recombines TRBV3-1 (or the pseudogene TRBV3-2) with TRBJ2-3; D gene ambiguous. V was shortened by 1 base and J by 2 bases, with 16 bases between the two germline ends. This CDR3 is 17 amino acids long. Germline V gene lookup returns CDR1 LGHDT and CDR2 YNNKEL (reference sequence). The chain's CDR3 is CASSQAETSDLTDTQYF. The CDR3 DNA sequence: TGTGCCAGCAGCCAAGCTGAGACTTCCGATCTCACAGATACGCAGTATTTT.

In its sample, this clone was seen once. The rearrangement joins TRBV4-1 to TRBJ2-3; a weak D match, TRBD1 (5 bases). CDR1 and CDR2 (germline): MGHRA, YSYEKL. The CDR3 runs 13 residues. Trimming took off 2 bases at V and 3 bases at J, with 6 bases between the two ends. CDR3 nucleotides: TGCGCCAGCAGCCAACAGGGAACAGATACGCAGTATTTT. This encodes CASSQQGTDTQYF.

This chain joins TRBV11-3 and TRBJ1-3; D call uncertain. Germline CDR1 reads SGHNT; CDR2 reads YENEEA. Trimming removed 7 bases from V and 2 bases from J, with 15 bases in between. The CDR3 runs to 15 residues. The CDR3 bases are TGTGCCAGCACCGAAATCGAGGGTCCTGGAAACACCATATATTTT. Translating it yields CASTEIEGPGNTIYF.

The rearrangement links TRBV24-1 to TRBJ2-3; TRBD1 matches at 12 bases. From germline, CDR1 is KGHDR and CDR2 SFDVKD. The CDR3 contains 17 residues. V gave up 3 bases and J gave up 5 bases; unmatched junction bases: 8. The CDR3 sequence is CATSDPGTGGAEDTQYF. The CDR3 region has the DNA TGTGCCACCAGTGATCCCGGGACAGGGGGCGCAGAAGATACGCAGTATTTT.

The chain uses TRBV6-1 and TRBJ1-3; 10 bases line up with TRBD1. Germline V gene lookup returns CDR1 MNHNS and CDR2 SASEGT. The CDR3 loop spans 19 amino acids. The V segment lost 3 bases and the J segment 0 bases; nucleotides outside the gene matches: 11. The CDR3 coding sequence is TGTGCCAGCAGTGAGCGGGGACAGGGGAACATAGGCTCTGGAAACACCATATATTTT. Encoded protein: CASSERGQGNIGSGNTIYF.

This sequence joins TRBV28 and TRBJ1-5, with 8 positions matching TRBD1. From germline, CDR1 is MDHEN and CDR2 SYDVKM. With V trimmed by 7 bases and J by 3 bases, 11 bases remained unmatched. The CDR3 is 16 amino acids. The CDR3 here is CASILGGTGLNQPQHF. CDR3 DNA sequence: TGTGCCAGCATTCTGGGGGGGACAGGACTCAATCAGCCCCAGCATTTT. Based on the CDR3 plus reference TRBV28 and TRBJ1-5, the full variable domain is DVKVTQSSRYLVKRTGEKVFLECVQDMDHENMFWYRQDPGLGLRLIYFSYDVKMKEKGDIPEGYSVSREKKERFSLILESASTNQTSMYLCASILGGTGLNQPQHFGDGTRLSIL.

The J gene is TRBJ2-3, the V gene TRBV4-3; D ambiguous. CDR3 length: 12 amino acids. V was cut by 0 bases and J by 8 bases, with 6 bases left in between. From germline, CDR1 is LGHNA and CDR2 YSLEER. The CDR3 nucleotides read TGCGCCAGCAGCCAAGATCTAGGTACGCAGTATTTT. Translating gives CASSQDLGTQYF.

The rearrangement links TRBV3-1 (or the pseudogene TRBV3-2) to TRBJ1-5; a possible D gene is TRBD1 (5 bases). V gave up 1 base and J gave up 0 bases, with 10 bases separating them. Per germline, CDR1 LGHDT and CDR2 YNNKEL (reference sequence). The CDR3 covers 16 residues. DNA of the CDR3: TGTGCCAGCAGCCAAGGGGCAGGGAATAGCAATCAGCCCCAGCATTTT. It yields the protein CASSQGAGNSNQPQHF.

The chain carries TRBV19 and TRBJ2-6; a weak D match, TRBD2 (6 bases). V was trimmed by 7 bases and J by 0 bases, leaving 10 bases between them. Germline lookup yields CDR1 LNHDA and CDR2 SQIVND (reference sequence). CDR3 length equals 15 residues. This CDR3 is CASTDGSSGANVLTF. CDR3 sequence (DNA): TGTGCCAGTACCGACGGGAGCTCTGGGGCCAACGTCCTGACTTTC.

V is TRBV7-3 and J is TRBJ2-6, with 7 bases identical to TRBD2. The germline V gene has CDR1 SGHTA and CDR2 FQGTGA. J lost 4 bases, V lost 5 bases, and 2 bases had no gene match. This CDR3 is 14 amino acids long. The CDR3 sequence is CASSETSGANVLTF. The DNA for the CDR3 is TGTGCCAGCAGCGAGACTAGCGGGGCCAACGTCCTGACTTTC.

The chain links TRBV19 to TRBJ2-7; 9 bases match TRBD1. The CDR3 is 14 residues long. CDR1 and CDR2 from the germline V gene are LNHDA and SQIVND (reference sequence). Trimming removed 6 bases from V and 3 bases from J; junction bases left unmatched: 6. This CDR3 is CASRSGTGNYEQYF. The CDR3 DNA is TGTGCCAGTAGATCCGGGACAGGGAACTACGAGCAGTACTTC.

J is TRBJ2-7 and V is TRBV30, with 11 bases matching TRBD1. V was pared by 2 bases and J by 4 bases, with 7 bases of the junction left unmatched. This CDR3 spans 15 amino acids. Per the germline V gene, CDR1 is GTSNPN and CDR2 is SVGIG (reference sequence). CDR3 nucleotide sequence: TGTGCCTGGAGTACGGGGACAGGGGGGAGGTACGAGCAGTACTTC. Protein sequence: CAWSTGTGGRYEQYF. Full variable domain (remainder filled in from reference TRBV30 and TRBJ2-7): SQTIHQWPATLVQPVGSPLSLECTVEGTSNPNLYWYRQAAGRGLQLLFYSVGIGQISSEVPQNLSASRPQDRQFILSSKKLLLSDSGFYLCAWSTGTGGRYEQYFGPGTRLTVT.

Worth noting for this clone: Other nucleotide sequences from this sample produce the same CDR3. The J gene is TRBJ1-5, the V gene TRBV6-6; D uncertain. The V gene lost 7 bases and the J gene lost 0 bases, with 7 bases spanning the gap. This CDR3 spans 13 amino acids. CDR1 is MNHNY, CDR2 SVGAGI, per germline (reference sequence). The CDR3 nucleotides are TGTGCCAGCACCCGCGATAGCAATCAGCCCCAGCATTTT. Protein product: CASTRDSNQPQHF.

V and J are TRBV3-1 (or the pseudogene TRBV3-2) and TRBJ1-2; D might be TRBD1 (5 bases). Trimming took 0 bases from V and 4 from J, leaving 6 bases between them. The CDR3 extends over 13 amino acids. Germline CDR1 reads LGHDT; CDR2 reads YNNKEL (reference sequence). CDR3 loop: CASSQEGGYGYTF. CDR3 sequence (DNA): TGTGCCAGCAGCCAAGAGGGGGGCTATGGCTACACCTTC.

Concerning this clone: The germline gene is not matched at one end of the junction; a read error may be the cause. The rearrangement links TRBV30 to TRBJ1-1; D is undetermined. CDR3 length equals 12 residues. Germline values: CDR1 GTSNPN, CDR2 SVGIG (reference sequence). The CDR3 sequence is CAGSRVNTEAFF. The CDR3 DNA reads TGTGCCGGGAGCCGGGTGAACACTGAAGCTTTCTTT.

The chain uses TRBV18 and TRBJ2-3; 8 bases line up with TRBD2. V shed 1 base and J 5 bases; nucleotides not matched to a gene: 8. The germline V gene has CDR1 KGHSH and CDR2 LQKENI. The CDR3 extends over 16 amino acids. This CDR3 is CASSPRSSGQKDTQYF. In DNA, the CDR3 is TGTGCCAGCTCACCACGGTCTAGCGGGCAGAAAGATACGCAGTATTTT.

The rearrangement links TRBV13 to TRBJ2-1; TRBD1 agrees at 10 bases. Germline V gene data show CDR1 as PRHDT and CDR2 as FYEKMQ (reference sequence). The V gene end was trimmed by 5 bases and the J gene end by 7 bases; junction bases not matched to a gene: 11. The CDR3 has 16 residues. The CDR3 DNA follows: TGTGCCAGCAGCGCCCGTAGACAGGGGGCTCGGAATGAGCAGTTCTTC. Protein: CASSARRQGARNEQFF.

This rearrangement joins TRBV30 to TRBJ2-7; TRBD2 matches 8 bases. The CDR3 runs 14 residues. The germline V gene has CDR1 GTSNPN and CDR2 SVGIG (reference sequence). V shed 1 base and J 0 bases; nucleotides not matched to a gene: 2. In DNA form, the CDR3 reads TGTGCCTGGAGTGAACTAGCGGCCTCCTACGAGCAGTACTTC. It translates to CAWSELAASYEQYF.

This chain connects TRBV27 to TRBJ2-7, with TRBD1 matching 10 bases. Germline V lookup: CDR1 MNHEY, CDR2 SMNVEV (reference sequence). J gave up 3 bases and V 6 bases, and 5 bases lay outside the gene matches. The CDR3 is 14 residues long. The CDR3 coding sequence is TGTGCCAGCAGGAGAGGACAGGGGGGCTACGAGCAGTACTTC. This gives the protein CASRRGQGGYEQYF.

This chain connects TRBV11-2 to TRBJ1-1; TRBD1 is a possible D gene (6 bases). The V end was cut by 0 bases, the J end by 4 bases, with 9 bases between. CDR1 is SGHAT and CDR2 is FQNNGV in the germline V gene. The CDR3 length is 14 residues. This chain's CDR3 is CASSLDPGATEAFF. CDR3 sequence (DNA): TGTGCCAGCAGCTTAGATCCAGGGGCCACTGAAGCTTTCTTT.

The chain recombines TRBV5-1 with TRBJ1-3, with D maybe TRBD1 (6 bases). The length of the CDR3 is 15 residues. Germline-derived CDR1 and CDR2 are SGHRS and YFSETQ. V was clipped by 3 bases and J by 4 bases, with 14 bases between them. The CDR3 sequence: CASSSSGVGGNTIYF. Here the CDR3 DNA reads TGCGCCAGCAGCTCGTCAGGGGTGGGAGGAAACACCATATATTTT.

V gene TRBV5-6 combines with J gene TRBJ1-1; the D is unclear. Per germline, CDR1 SGHDT and CDR2 YYEEEE. V was pared by 4 bases and J by 6 bases, with 16 bases between. The CDR3 has 14 residues. In nucleotides, the CDR3 is TGTGCCAGCAGCCCACGGGTCCCTAACCCTGAAGCTTTCTTT. This codes for CASSPRVPNPEAFF.

CDR3 bases: TGTGCCAGCAGCCCTGGGACAGGGAGCTCCTACGAGCAGTACTTC. Its protein product is CASSPGTGSSYEQYF. This chain connects TRBV28 to TRBJ2-7, with 9 bases aligning to TRBD1. J lost 0 bases, V lost 6 bases, and 6 bases had no gene match. CDR3 size: 15 residues. Germline-derived CDR1 and CDR2 are MDHEN and SYDVKM.

This chain joins TRBV12-3 or TRBV12-4 and TRBJ1-2; D is unclear. CDR3 length: 12 residues. Trimming removed 5 bases at V and 6 bases at J, with 10 bases between. This CDR3 is CASSPNRNGYTF. The CDR3 DNA is TGTGCCAGCAGTCCGAACAGAAATGGCTACACCTTC.